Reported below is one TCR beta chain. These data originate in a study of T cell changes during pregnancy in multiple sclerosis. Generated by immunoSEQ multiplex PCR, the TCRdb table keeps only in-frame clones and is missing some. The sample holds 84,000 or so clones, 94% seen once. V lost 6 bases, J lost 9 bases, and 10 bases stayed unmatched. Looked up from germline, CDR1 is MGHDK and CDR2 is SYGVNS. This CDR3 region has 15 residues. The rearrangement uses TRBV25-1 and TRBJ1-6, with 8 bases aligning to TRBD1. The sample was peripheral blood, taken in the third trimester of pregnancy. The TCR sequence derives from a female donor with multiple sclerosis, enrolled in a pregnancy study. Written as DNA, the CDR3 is TGTGCCAGCAGACAGTCGACAGGGGTTGTTTCACCCCTCCACTTT. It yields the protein CASRQSTGVVSPLHF.